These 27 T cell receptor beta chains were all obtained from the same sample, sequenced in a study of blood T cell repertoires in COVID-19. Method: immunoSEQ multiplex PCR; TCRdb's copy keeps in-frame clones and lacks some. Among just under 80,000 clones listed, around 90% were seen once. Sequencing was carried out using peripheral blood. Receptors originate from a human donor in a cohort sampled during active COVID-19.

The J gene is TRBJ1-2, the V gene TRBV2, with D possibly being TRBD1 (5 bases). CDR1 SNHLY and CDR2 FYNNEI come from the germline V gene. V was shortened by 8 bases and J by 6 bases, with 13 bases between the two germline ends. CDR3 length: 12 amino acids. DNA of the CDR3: TGTGCCAGCCCTTCGGGGGACGATGGCTACACCTTC. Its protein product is CASPSGDDGYTF.

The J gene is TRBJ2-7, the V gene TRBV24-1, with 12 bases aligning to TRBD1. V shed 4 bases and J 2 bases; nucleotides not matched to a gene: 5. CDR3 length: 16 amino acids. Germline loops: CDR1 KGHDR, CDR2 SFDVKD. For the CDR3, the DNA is TGTGCCACCAGTGACGGGACAGGGGGCGGGACCTACGAGCAGTACTTC. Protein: CATSDGTGGGTYEQYF.

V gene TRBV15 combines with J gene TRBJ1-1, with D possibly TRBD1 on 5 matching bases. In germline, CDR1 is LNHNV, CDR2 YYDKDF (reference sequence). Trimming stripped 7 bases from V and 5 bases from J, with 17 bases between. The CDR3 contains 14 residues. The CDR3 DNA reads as TGTGCCACCACCGACGGGGGTGCCGATACTGAAGCTTTCTTT. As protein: CATTDGGADTEAFF.

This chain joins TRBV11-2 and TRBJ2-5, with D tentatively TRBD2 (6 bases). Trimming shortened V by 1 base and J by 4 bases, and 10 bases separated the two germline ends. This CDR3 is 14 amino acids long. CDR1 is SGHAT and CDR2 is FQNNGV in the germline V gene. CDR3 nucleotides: TGTGCCAGCAGCTTAGTCCCAGCGGGAGAGACCCAGTACTTC. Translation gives CASSLVPAGETQYF. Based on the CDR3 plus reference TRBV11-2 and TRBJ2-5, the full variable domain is EAGVAQSPRYKIIEKRQSVAFWCNPISGHATLYWYQQILGQGPKLLIQFQNNGVVDDSQLPKDRFSAERLKGVDSTLKIQPAKLEDSAVYLCASSLVPAGETQYFGPGTRLLVL.

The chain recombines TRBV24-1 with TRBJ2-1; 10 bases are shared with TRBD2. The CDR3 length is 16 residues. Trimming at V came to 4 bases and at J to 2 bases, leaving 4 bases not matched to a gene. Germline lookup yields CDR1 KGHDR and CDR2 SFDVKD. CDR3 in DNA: TGTGCCACCAGTGACCCAGCGGGAGGGACCTACAATGAGCAGTTCTTC. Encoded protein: CATSDPAGGTYNEQFF.

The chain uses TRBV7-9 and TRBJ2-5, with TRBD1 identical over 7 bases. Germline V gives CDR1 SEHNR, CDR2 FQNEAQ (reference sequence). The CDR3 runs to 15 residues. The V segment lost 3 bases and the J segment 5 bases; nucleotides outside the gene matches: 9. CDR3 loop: CASSLGIGGAETQYF. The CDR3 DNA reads TGTGCCAGCAGCTTGGGGATAGGGGGCGCGGAGACCCAGTACTTC.

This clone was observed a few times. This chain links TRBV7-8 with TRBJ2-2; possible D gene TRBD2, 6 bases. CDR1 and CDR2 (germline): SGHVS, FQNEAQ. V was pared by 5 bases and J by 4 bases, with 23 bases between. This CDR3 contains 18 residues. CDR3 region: CASSPLRIGTFRTGELFF. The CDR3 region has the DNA TGTGCCAGCAGCCCACTGAGGATTGGGACTTTCCGCACCGGGGAGCTGTTTTTT.

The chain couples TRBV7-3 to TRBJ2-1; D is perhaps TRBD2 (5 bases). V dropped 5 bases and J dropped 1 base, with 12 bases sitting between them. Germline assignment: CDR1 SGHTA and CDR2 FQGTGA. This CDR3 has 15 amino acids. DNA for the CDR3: TGTGCCAGCAGCAAGGACCGGGGTTCCTACAATGAGCAGTTCTTC. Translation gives CASSKDRGSYNEQFF. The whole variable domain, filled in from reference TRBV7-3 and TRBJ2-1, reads GAGVSQTPSNKVTEKGKYVELRCDPISGHTALYWYRQSLGQGPEFLIYFQGTGAADDSGLPNDRFFAVRPEGSVSTLKIQRTERGDSAVYLCASSKDRGSYNEQFFGPGTRLTVL.

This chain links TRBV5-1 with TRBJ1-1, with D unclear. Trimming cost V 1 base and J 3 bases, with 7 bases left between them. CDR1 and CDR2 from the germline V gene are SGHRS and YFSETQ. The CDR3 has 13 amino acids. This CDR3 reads CASSLISDTEAFF. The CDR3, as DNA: TGCGCCAGCAGCTTGATTTCCGACACTGAAGCTTTCTTT.

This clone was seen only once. The CDR3 DNA reads TGCGCCAGCAAAGGAGGCGGCAACTATGGCTACACCTTC. This codes for CASKGGGNYGYTF. J is TRBJ1-2 and V is TRBV5-1; D ambiguous. The CDR3 spans 13 residues. Trimming took off 6 bases at V and 2 bases at J, with 11 bases between the two ends. From germline, CDR1 is SGHRS and CDR2 YFSETQ.

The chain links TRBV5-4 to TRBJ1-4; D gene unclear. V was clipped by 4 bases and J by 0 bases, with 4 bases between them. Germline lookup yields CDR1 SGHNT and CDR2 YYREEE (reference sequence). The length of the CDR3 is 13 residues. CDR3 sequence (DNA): TGTGCCAGCAGCGGAGCAACTAATGAAAAACTGTTTTTT. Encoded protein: CASSGATNEKLFF.

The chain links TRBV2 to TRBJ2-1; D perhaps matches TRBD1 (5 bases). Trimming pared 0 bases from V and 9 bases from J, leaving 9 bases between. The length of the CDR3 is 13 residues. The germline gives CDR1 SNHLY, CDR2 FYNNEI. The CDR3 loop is CASSEAWGPEQFF. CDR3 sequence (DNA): TGTGCCAGCAGTGAAGCCTGGGGCCCTGAGCAGTTCTTC.

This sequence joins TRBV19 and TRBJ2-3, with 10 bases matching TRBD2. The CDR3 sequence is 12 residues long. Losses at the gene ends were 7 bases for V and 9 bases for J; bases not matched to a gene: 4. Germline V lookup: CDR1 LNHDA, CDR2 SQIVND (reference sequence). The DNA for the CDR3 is TGTGCCAGTACCGAGCGGGAGGGGACGCAGTATTTT. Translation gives CASTEREGTQYF.

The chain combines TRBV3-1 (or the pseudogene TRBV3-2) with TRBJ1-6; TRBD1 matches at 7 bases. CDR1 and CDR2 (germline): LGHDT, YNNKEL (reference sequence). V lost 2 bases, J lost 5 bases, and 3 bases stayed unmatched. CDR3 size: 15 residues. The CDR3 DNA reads TGTGCCAGCAGCCAACCCGACAGGGATAATTCACCCCTCCACTTT. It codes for CASSQPDRDNSPLHF.

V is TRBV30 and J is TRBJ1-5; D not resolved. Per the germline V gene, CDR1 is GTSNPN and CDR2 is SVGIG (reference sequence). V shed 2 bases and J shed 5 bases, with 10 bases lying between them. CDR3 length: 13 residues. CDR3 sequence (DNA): TGTGCCTGGAGTCTCCGGGATGATCAGCCCCAGCATTTT. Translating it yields CAWSLRDDQPQHF.

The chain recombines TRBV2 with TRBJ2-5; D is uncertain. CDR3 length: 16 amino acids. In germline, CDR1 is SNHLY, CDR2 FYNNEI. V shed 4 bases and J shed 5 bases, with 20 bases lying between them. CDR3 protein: CASSVSRATSGETQYF. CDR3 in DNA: TGTGCCAGCAGTGTCAGTCGAGCTACCTCCGGGGAGACCCAGTACTTC.

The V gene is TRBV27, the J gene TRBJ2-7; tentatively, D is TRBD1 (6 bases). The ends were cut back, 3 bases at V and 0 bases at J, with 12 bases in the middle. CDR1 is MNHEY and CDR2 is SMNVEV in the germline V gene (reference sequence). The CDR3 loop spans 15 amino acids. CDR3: CASSLGRDISYEQYF. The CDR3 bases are TGTGCCAGCAGTTTGGGCCGGGACATCTCCTACGAGCAGTACTTC.

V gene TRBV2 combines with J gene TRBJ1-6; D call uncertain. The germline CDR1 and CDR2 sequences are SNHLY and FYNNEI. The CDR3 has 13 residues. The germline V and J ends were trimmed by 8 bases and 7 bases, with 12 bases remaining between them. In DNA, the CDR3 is TGTGCCAGCCGGCCCTCCAGGAATTCACCCCTCCACTTT. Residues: CASRPSRNSPLHF.

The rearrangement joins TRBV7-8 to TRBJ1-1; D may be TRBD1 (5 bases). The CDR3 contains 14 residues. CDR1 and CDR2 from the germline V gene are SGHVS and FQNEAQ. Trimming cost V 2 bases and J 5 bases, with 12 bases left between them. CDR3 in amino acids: CASSLLRAVTEAFF. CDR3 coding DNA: TGTGCCAGCAGCTTACTCAGGGCGGTGACTGAAGCTTTCTTT.

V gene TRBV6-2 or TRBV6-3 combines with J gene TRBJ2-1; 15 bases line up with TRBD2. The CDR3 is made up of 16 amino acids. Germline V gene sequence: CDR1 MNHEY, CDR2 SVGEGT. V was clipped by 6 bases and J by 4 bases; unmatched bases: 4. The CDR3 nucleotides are TGTGCCAGCAGCAAAGGGACTAGCGGGAGGTACAATGAGCAGTTCTTC. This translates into CASSKGTSGRYNEQFF.

The CDR3 loop is CASSLRGPEAFF. The CDR3 region has the DNA TGCGCCAGCAGCTTGAGGGGGCCTGAAGCTTTCTTT. The chain couples TRBV5-1 to TRBJ1-1; 7 bases fit TRBD1. CDR3 length: 12 amino acids. Germline assignment: CDR1 SGHRS and CDR2 YFSETQ. With V trimmed by 1 base and J by 6 bases, 0 bases remained unmatched.

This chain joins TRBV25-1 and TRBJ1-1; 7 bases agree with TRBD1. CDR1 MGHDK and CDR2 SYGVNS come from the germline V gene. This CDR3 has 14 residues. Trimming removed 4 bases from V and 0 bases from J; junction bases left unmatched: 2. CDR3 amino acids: CASSVTGLNTEAFF. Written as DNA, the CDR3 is TGTGCCAGCAGTGTGACAGGGTTGAACACTGAAGCTTTCTTT.

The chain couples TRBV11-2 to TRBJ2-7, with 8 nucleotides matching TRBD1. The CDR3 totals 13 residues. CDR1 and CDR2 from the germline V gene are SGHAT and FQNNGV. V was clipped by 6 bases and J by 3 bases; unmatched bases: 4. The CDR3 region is CASRKTGVYEQYF. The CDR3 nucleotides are TGTGCCAGCAGAAAGACAGGGGTCTACGAGCAGTACTTC.

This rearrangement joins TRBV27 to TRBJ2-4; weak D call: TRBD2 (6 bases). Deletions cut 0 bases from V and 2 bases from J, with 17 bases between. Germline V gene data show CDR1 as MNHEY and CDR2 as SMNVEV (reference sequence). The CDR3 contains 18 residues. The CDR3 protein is CASSLSRGVFESKNIQYF. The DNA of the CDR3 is TGTGCCAGCAGTTTATCGCGGGGAGTTTTCGAGTCCAAAAACATTCAGTACTTC.

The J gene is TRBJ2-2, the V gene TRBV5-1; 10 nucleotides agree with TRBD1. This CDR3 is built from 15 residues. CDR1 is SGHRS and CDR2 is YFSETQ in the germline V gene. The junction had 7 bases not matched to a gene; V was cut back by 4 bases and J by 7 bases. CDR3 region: CASSLRTGGGGELFF. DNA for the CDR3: TGCGCCAGCAGCCTACGGACAGGGGGAGGCGGGGAGCTGTTTTTT.

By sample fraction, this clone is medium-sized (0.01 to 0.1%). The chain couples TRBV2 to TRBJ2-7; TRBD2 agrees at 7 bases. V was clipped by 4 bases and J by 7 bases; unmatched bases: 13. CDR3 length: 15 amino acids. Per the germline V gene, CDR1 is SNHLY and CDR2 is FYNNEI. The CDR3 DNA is TGTGCCAGCAGTGCGAACACCGGGGCCGGGGGGGAGCAGTACTTC. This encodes CASSANTGAGGEQYF. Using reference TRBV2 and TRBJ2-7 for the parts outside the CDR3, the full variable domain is EPEVTQTPSHQVTQMGQEVILRCVPISNHLYFYWYRQILGQKVEFLVSFYNNEISEKSEIFDDQFSVERPDGSNFTLKIRSTKLEDSAMYFCASSANTGAGGEQYFGPGTRLTVT.

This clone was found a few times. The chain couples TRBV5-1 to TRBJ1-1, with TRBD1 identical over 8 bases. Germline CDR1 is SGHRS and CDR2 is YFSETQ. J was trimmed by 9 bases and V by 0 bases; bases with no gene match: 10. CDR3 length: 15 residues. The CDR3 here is CASSLALPGQGQAFF. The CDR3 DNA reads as TGCGCCAGCAGCTTGGCCCTTCCCGGACAGGGTCAAGCTTTCTTT.